One and the same sample provided the 31 T cell receptor beta chains below, sequenced in a study of T-cell reconstitution after alpha-beta-depleted transplantation in children. Findings of the study overall: The authors attributed T-cell counts and diversity one year after transplant mostly to newly produced T cells.

Their target antigens are unknown. Unique molecular identifiers were incorporated during preparation of the TCRbeta library. Each CDR3 protein gets one entry after TCRdb re-called the PCR reads with MiXCR. Among about 290,000 distinct CDR3 sequences listed, 6.5% to 9% were seen once. The material was peripheral blood, obtained 360 days after TCRalphabeta/CD19-depleted stem cell transplant. These receptors were taken from a female patient between 2 and 15 years old who had a stem cell transplant for Fanconi anemia, so the T cells may come from the graft donor.

The chain couples TRBV6-4 to TRBJ1-2, with D uncertain. Trimming removed 2 bases from V and 4 bases from J, with 17 bases in between. This CDR3 is built from 16 residues. Germline V gene lookup returns CDR1 MRHNA and CDR2 SNTAGT. CDR3 amino acids: CASSDTPAWAGYGYTF. The CDR3 nucleotides read TGTGCCAGCAGTGACACCCCAGCCTGGGCCGGCTATGGCTACACCTTC.

This clonotype has a count of ten or more. This chain joins TRBV12-3 or TRBV12-4 and TRBJ2-2, with D hard to call. This CDR3 is built from 12 residues. V was cut by 3 bases and J by 3 bases, with 2 bases left in between. In DNA, the CDR3 is TGTGCCAGCAGTTTCCACACCGGGGAGCTGTTTTTT. Translated: CASSFHTGELFF.

J is TRBJ1-1 and V is TRBV11-2, with a tentative D call TRBD1 (5 bases). CDR3 size: 15 residues. The V gene's germline CDR1 is SGHAT and CDR2 FQNNGV. Trimming shortened V by 5 bases and J by 7 bases, and 20 bases separated the two germline ends. The CDR3 loop is CASSRWRGEAGEAFF. Written as DNA, the CDR3 is TGTGCCAGCAGCCGGTGGCGGGGGGAGGCGGGTGAAGCTTTCTTT.

The sample holds many counts of this clonotype. The chain joins TRBV7-2 to TRBJ2-7; TRBD1 might be the D (5 bases). Trimming stripped 3 bases from V and 9 bases from J, with 18 bases between. Germline CDR1 reads SGHTA; CDR2 reads FQGNSA. This CDR3 is built from 14 residues. CDR3 sequence (DNA): TGTGCCAGCAGCTTCCTCGCTAAGGGGTCAGGGCAGTACTTC. The encoded protein is CASSFLAKGSGQYF.

This clonotype was seen ten or more times. The chain joins TRBV7-2 to TRBJ2-2, with D maybe TRBD2 (6 bases). Between the trimmed V and J ends, which lost 5 bases and 3 bases, there was a span of 13 bases. This CDR3 is 15 amino acids long. Per germline, CDR1 SGHTA and CDR2 FQGNSA. CDR3 nucleotides: TGTGCCAGCAGCCCGAGACTAGGAGACACCGGGGAGCTGTTTTTT. Amino acids: CASSPRLGDTGELFF.

This clonotype appeared many times. The rearrangement links TRBV7-2 to TRBJ2-7; no definite D call. CDR1 is SGHTA and CDR2 is FQGNSA in the germline V gene. The CDR3 loop spans 14 amino acids. With 2 bases removed from V and 3 bases from J, the gap between germline ends came to 11 bases. The DNA for the CDR3 is TGTGCCAGCAGCTTAAGTTTACACCTCTACGAGCAGTACTTC. Translating gives CASSLSLHLYEQYF.

This sequence joins TRBV18 and TRBJ2-1; D remains ambiguous. Deletions cut 5 bases from V and 6 bases from J, with 14 bases between. Germline CDR1 is KGHSH and CDR2 is LQKENI. The CDR3 sequence is 14 residues long. The CDR3 sequence is CASSVAPEVNEQFF. The CDR3 bases are TGTGCCAGCTCAGTTGCCCCAGAGGTCAATGAGCAGTTCTTC.

This clonotype was detected many times. This chain links TRBV28 with TRBJ2-1, with unresolved D. The V gene's germline CDR1 is MDHEN and CDR2 SYDVKM. V was pared by 8 bases and J by 4 bases, with 3 bases between. The CDR3 has 10 residues. This CDR3 reads CASRYNEQFF. CDR3 nucleotide sequence: TGTGCCAGCCGTTACAATGAGCAGTTCTTC.

This clonotype has a count of ten or more. The chain employs TRBV14 and TRBJ1-6; the D gene is possibly TRBD1 (5 bases). Trimming removed 6 bases from V and 7 bases from J, with 10 bases in between. The CDR3 length is 13 residues. Germline CDR1 and CDR2: SGHDN and FVKESK. This CDR3 reads CASSRTFNSPLHF. CDR3 bases: TGTGCCAGCAGTCGGACATTCAATTCACCCCTCCACTTT.

V usage is TRBV7-9 and J usage is TRBJ1-1, with D possibly TRBD1 on 5 matching bases. V was cut by 4 bases and J by 4 bases, with 7 bases left in between. The length of the CDR3 is 12 residues. Germline CDR1 SEHNR, CDR2 FQNEAQ (reference sequence). CDR3 region: CASSSGTTEAFF. DNA of the CDR3: TGTGCCAGCAGCTCAGGGACCACTGAAGCTTTCTTT.

This clonotype has ten or more counts. The gene calls are TRBV7-9 and TRBJ2-7; perhaps D is TRBD1 or TRBD2 (6 bases each). The CDR3 has 15 amino acids. CDR1 SEHNR and CDR2 FQNEAQ come from the germline V gene (reference sequence). Between the trimmed V and J ends, which lost 1 base and 3 bases, there was a span of 13 bases. The CDR3 nucleotides read TGTGCCAGCAGCTTAGAGGGGGGCGGCGTCTACGAGCAGTACTTC. As protein: CASSLEGGGVYEQYF. Full variable domain (missing parts from reference TRBV7-9 and TRBJ2-7): DTGVSQNPRHKITKRGQNVTFRCDPISEHNRLYWYRQTLGQGPEFLTYFQNEAQLEKSRLLSDRFSAERPKGSFSTLEIQRTEQGDSAMYLCASSLEGGGVYEQYFGPGTRLTVT.

This chain links TRBV28 with TRBJ2-7; 12 bases are a match to TRBD1. Trimming at V came to 6 bases and at J to 6 bases, leaving 12 bases not matched to a gene. The CDR3 spans 16 residues. Germline CDR1 and CDR2: MDHEN and SYDVKM. The CDR3 DNA reads TGTGCCAGCAGCCGTCGGGACAGGGGGCCTCGGGCCGAGCAGTACGTC. Protein sequence: CASSRRDRGPRAEQYV.

This chain links TRBV6-2 or TRBV6-3 with TRBJ2-5; D not certain. Trimming pared 2 bases from V and 4 bases from J, leaving 20 bases between. CDR1 is MNHEY, CDR2 SVGEGT, per germline. This CDR3 is built from 17 residues. The CDR3 DNA is TGTGCCAGCAGTTACCTTCAGTCTCAAATTTTTCCAGAGACCCAGTACTTC. It encodes CASSYLQSQIFPETQYF.

The chain couples TRBV5-6 to TRBJ2-2; 10 bases map to TRBD1. The CDR3 spans 16 residues. In germline, CDR1 is SGHDT, CDR2 YYEEEE. J was trimmed by 3 bases and V by 3 bases; bases with no gene match: 5. Here the CDR3 DNA reads TGTGCCAGCAGCTGGACCGGGACAGGGGACACCGGGGAGCTGTTTTTT. Translated: CASSWTGTGDTGELFF.

This clonotype has a count of ten or more. The chain links TRBV27 to TRBJ2-2; no clear D gene. Germline CDR1 MNHEY, CDR2 SMNVEV (reference sequence). With 4 bases removed from V and 4 bases from J, the gap between germline ends came to 4 bases. The CDR3 runs to 12 residues. For the CDR3, the DNA is TGTGCCAGCAGTTGGATCACCGGGGAGCTGTTTTTT. It encodes CASSWITGELFF.

This clonotype was observed at least ten times. This sequence joins TRBV6-2 or TRBV6-3 and TRBJ1-4; 7 nucleotides match TRBD1. The CDR3 runs to 14 residues. The J segment lost 8 bases and the V segment lost 5 bases, leaving 8 bases of the junction unmatched. Germline V gene lookup returns CDR1 MNHEY and CDR2 SVGEGT. The CDR3 reads CASSLDRVDEKLFF. CDR3 bases: TGTGCCAGCAGTCTTGACAGGGTGGACGAAAAACTGTTTTTT.

The sample holds many counts of this clonotype. The chain joins TRBV20-1 to TRBJ2-5; 9 bases map to TRBD2. V lost 5 bases to trimming and J lost 2 bases; unmatched junction nucleotides: 9. The germline CDR1 and CDR2 sequences are DFQATT and SNEGSKA (reference sequence). The CDR3 extends over 15 amino acids. CDR3 sequence reads: CSAPSLAGTQETQYF. CDR3 sequence (DNA): TGCAGTGCTCCATCCCTAGCGGGGACACAAGAGACCCAGTACTTC.

With regard to this clonotype: The junction differs from germline at one of its ends, possibly a read error. This chain connects TRBV3-1 to TRBJ1-3; no clear D. The V gene's germline CDR1 is LGHDT and CDR2 YNNKEL (reference sequence). The CDR3 is made up of 15 amino acids. The CDR3: CATSHLPGGRNTIYF. DNA of the CDR3: TGTGCCACCAGCCACTTGCCCGGAGGCAGAAACACCATATATTTT.

This clonotype has only a few counts. V is TRBV5-1 and J is TRBJ2-1; TRBD1 aligns across 8 bases. The CDR3 sequence is 18 residues long. The germline CDR1 and CDR2 sequences are SGHRS and YFSETQ. The V segment lost 0 bases and the J segment 3 bases; nucleotides outside the gene matches: 11. The CDR3 region is CASSLGAVRGPFYNEQFF. The CDR3 nucleotides read TGCGCCAGCAGCTTGGGGGCCGTCAGGGGGCCCTTCTACAATGAGCAGTTCTTC. Combining the CDR3 with reference TRBV5-1 and TRBJ2-1 gives the whole variable domain KAGVTQTPRYLIKTRGQQVTLSCSPISGHRSVSWYQQTPGQGLQFLFEYFSETQRNKGNFPGRFSGRQFSNSRSEMNVSTLELGDSALYLCASSLGAVRGPFYNEQFFGPGTRLTVL.

The CDR3 coding sequence is TGTGCCAGCAGGGGGGGGGGGACTAGCACAGATACGCAGTATTTT. This codes for CASRGGGTSTDTQYF. The rearrangement links TRBV12-3 or TRBV12-4 to TRBJ2-3; 7 bases are shared with TRBD2. The CDR3 spans 15 residues. J lost 0 bases, V lost 6 bases, and 6 bases had no gene match.

This clonotype has a handful of counts. The chain uses TRBV2 and TRBJ2-7; the D call may be TRBD1 or TRBD2 (5 bases each). V lost 6 bases and J lost 3, with 27 bases in between. Per germline, CDR1 SNHLY and CDR2 FYNNEI. The CDR3 consists of 18 residues. The chain's CDR3 is CASRDRDPRTHYYYEQYV. The CDR3 DNA reads as TGTGCCAGCAGGGACCGGGACCCTCGTACCCACTACTACTACGAGCAGTACGTC.

About this clonotype: The conserved phenylalanine or tryptophan normally closing the CDR3 is absent here, so this likely arose from a read error. The J gene is TRBJ1-3, the V gene TRBV27, with D possibly matching TRBD1 (6 bases). Germline CDR1 and CDR2: MNHEY and SMNVEV (reference sequence). CDR3 length: 17 amino acids. V dropped 1 base and J dropped 2 bases, with 15 bases sitting between them. The DNA of the CDR3 is TGTGCCAGCAGTTTATATGGCGGAGACAGGACTGGAAACACCATATATTAT. As protein: CASSLYGGDRTGNTIYY.

This clonotype came up a few times. The chain links TRBV10-3 to TRBJ2-5; a possible D gene is TRBD2 (6 bases). CDR1 ENHRY and CDR2 SYGVKD come from the germline V gene. With 10 bases removed from V and 4 bases from J, the gap between germline ends came to 19 bases. The length of the CDR3 is 14 residues. Here the CDR3 DNA reads TGTGCCACCACCGACCTGGGGGGAGGAGAGACCCAGTACTTC. Its translation is CATTDLGGGETQYF.

V gene TRBV11-2 combines with J gene TRBJ2-7; D not certain. CDR3 size: 15 residues. Germline CDR1 is SGHAT and CDR2 is FQNNGV. Trimming cost V 5 bases and J 2 bases, with 16 bases left between them. The CDR3 DNA sequence: TGTGCCAGCAGCCCCCTTCGAGGCAGAGCCTACGAGCAGTACGTC. Translating gives CASSPLRGRAYEQYV.

V gene TRBV27 combines with J gene TRBJ1-5; possibly TRBD1 for D (6 bases). V lost 4 bases, J lost 6 bases, and 19 bases lay in between. The CDR3 totals 16 residues. Germline-derived CDR1 and CDR2 are MNHEY and SMNVEV (reference sequence). The CDR3, as DNA: TGTGCCAGCAGTTCGGGTCCTCACAGGGCTTCTCAGCCCCAGCATTTT. It specifies CASSSGPHRASQPQHF.

The table lists this clonotype with many counts. This chain joins TRBV6-5 and TRBJ2-7; D may be TRBD1 or TRBD2 (5 bases each). The CDR3 has 14 residues. Trimming pared 7 bases from V and 2 bases from J, leaving 15 bases between. The germline V gene encodes CDR1 MNHEY and CDR2 SVGAGI. CDR3 coding DNA: TGTGCCAGCATTTTTGGGGGTGAGACCTACGAGCAGTACTTC. Its protein product is CASIFGGETYEQYF.

This clonotype appeared a few times. The chain employs TRBV3-1 and TRBJ2-1, with D hard to call. The CDR3 runs to 15 residues. Germline V gene lookup returns CDR1 LGHDT and CDR2 YNNKEL (reference sequence). V lost 6 bases, J lost 0 bases, and 12 bases lay in between. The CDR3 spells CASSRVSSSYNEQFF. The DNA of the CDR3 is TGTGCCAGCAGTCGCGTGTCGAGCTCCTACAATGAGCAGTTCTTC.

This clonotype has only one observation. V usage is TRBV3-2 and J usage is TRBJ2-2. TRBV3-2 counts as a pseudogene. CDR3 length equals 17 residues. CDR3 amino acids: CATSQHSRLRNTGELFF. CDR3 coding DNA: TGTGCCACCAGCCAACACTCCCGGTTGAGGAACACCGGGGAGCTGTTTTTT.

The sample holds a few counts of this clonotype. The chain couples TRBV6-2 or TRBV6-3 to TRBJ2-5; 7 bases agree with TRBD2. With V trimmed by 6 bases and J by 4 bases, 8 bases remained unmatched. This CDR3 is built from 14 residues. Germline V gene sequence: CDR1 MNHEY, CDR2 SVGEGT. The CDR3 is CASRPLAGIETQYF. CDR3 sequence (DNA): TGTGCCAGCAGACCGTTAGCGGGCATAGAGACCCAGTACTTC.

The chain combines TRBV28 with TRBJ2-2, with 15 bases that match TRBD2. V lost 5 bases and J lost 3; bases outside the gene matches: 16. The CDR3 covers 21 residues. Germline V lookup: CDR1 MDHEN, CDR2 SYDVKM. This chain's CDR3 is CASSSAGTPGTSGGHTGELFF. In nucleotides, the CDR3 is TGTGCCAGCAGTAGCGCCGGGACGCCCGGGACTAGCGGGGGGCACACCGGGGAGCTGTTTTTT.

This clonotype was observed once. A clone one base away is much larger, so this may be a read error. The rearrangement uses TRBV12-3 or TRBV12-4 and TRBJ2-7, with 8 bases identical to TRBD1. This CDR3 has 15 residues. J was trimmed by 5 bases and V by 5 bases; bases with no gene match: 11. The CDR3 region has the DNA TGTGCCAGCAGTCTAGGGAGACAGGGGACGAACGAGCAGTACTTC. Its translation is CASSLGRQGTNEQYF.